Listed below are T cell receptor beta chains from one sample, sequenced in a study of regulatory T cells in long-lasting Graves disease. TCRdb reanalysed the multiplex PCR reads using MiXCR and keeps one entry per CDR3 protein. This sample has about 320,000 distinct CDR3 sequences, with 18% found just once. The input for sequencing was peripheral blood mononuclear cells (PBMCs), taken at new diagnosis, from a patient treated with antithyroid drugs. Receptors were obtained from a female donor with Graves disease. The CDR3 runs from the conserved cysteine through the conserved F or W. The order of the fields is D gene, V gene, clone size, J gene, CDR3 DNA, CDR3 protein. The D gene is left open where the match is weak. Not all rows give a size; the values are once, few, many and, for expanded clones, a class.

NA	TRBV12-3/TRBV12-4	many	TRBJ1-5	TGTGCCAGCAGTTTAGCCAGCTATAGCAATCAGCCCCAGCATTTT	CASSLASYSNQPQHF
TRBD1	TRBV27	many	TRBJ2-2	TGTGCCAGCAGTCAAGGAGGGGACAGGGACTACACCGGGGAGCTGTTTTTT	CASSQGGDRDYTGELFF
NA	TRBV11-3	many	TRBJ2-1	TGTGCCAGCAGCTTAACCTACAATGAGCAGTTCTTC	CASSLTYNEQFF
NA	TRBV4-1	NA	TRBJ1-2	TGCGCCAGCAGCCCACCGGGGAGAGAAAAGGCCTTC	CASSPPGREKAF
TRBD2	TRBV19	many	TRBJ2-7	TGTGCCAGTAGTATGGGGACTAGCGAGAGGGACGAGCAGTACTTC	CASSMGTSERDEQYF
NA	TRBV12-3/TRBV12-4	many	TRBJ2-2	TGTGCCAGCATAGGGATATTTGGTGGGTCGGGGGACACCGGGGAGCTGTTTTTT	CASIGIFGGSGDTGELFF
TRBD2	TRBV6-1	many	TRBJ2-7	TGTGCCAGCAGTGAAGCCGTAGCGGGAGGGAACCCCTACGAGCAGTACTTC	CASSEAVAGGNPYEQYF
NA	TRBV30	many	TRBJ2-4	TGTGCCTGGAGTGTCAGCCCCAACATTCAGTACTTC	CAWSVSPNIQYF
TRBD1	TRBV12-3/TRBV12-4	many	TRBJ1-2	TGTGCCAGCAGGCAGGACAGGGGGTCTAACTATGGCTACACCTTC	CASRQDRGSNYGYTF
NA	TRBV20-1	NA	TRBJ2-2	TGCAGTGCTAGAGAGCGCACAGGTTCCGGGGAGCTGTTTTTT	CSARERTGSGELFF
TRBD1	TRBV25-1	NA	TRBJ1-2	TGTGCCATCCAGGACAGGGGATATGGCTACACCTTC	CAIQDRGYGYTF
NA	TRBV10-3	many	TRBJ2-7	TGTGCCATCAGTGGTACGGGATGGGCCTACGAGCAGTACTTC	CAISGTGWAYEQYF
TRBD2	TRBV9	many	TRBJ2-5	TGTGCCAGCAGCGGAGCGGGAGGGGGACCGTGGGAGACCCAGTACTTC	CASSGAGGGPWETQYF
NA	TRBV20-1	few	TRBJ2-1	TGCAGTGCTAGAGACTACGAAACAGCTTACAATGAGCAGTTCTTC	CSARDYETAYNEQFF
NA	TRBV2	many	TRBJ2-1	TGTGCCAGCAGTGGAGAGGTGGGATCAGCGGTCTATGAGCAGTTCTTC	CASSGEVGSAVYEQFF
NA	TRBV6-9	many	TRBJ1-1	TGTGCCAGCAGTTATGGGGTCATGAACACTGAAGCTTTCTTT	CASSYGVMNTEAFF
TRBD2	TRBV6-5	many	TRBJ2-7	TGTGCCAGCAGTTACGCTAGCGGGTGGGACGAGCAGTACTTC	CASSYASGWDEQYF
NA	TRBV12-3/TRBV12-4	few	TRBJ2-2	TGTGCCAGCACCAAAGAAACTCGCCGGGGTCCCGGGGAGCTGTTTTTT	CASTKETRRGPGELFF
NA	TRBV20-1	many	TRBJ1-4	TGCAGTGCTAGAGAGGTTGAAAAACTGTTTTTT	CSAREVEKLFF
TRBD1	TRBV10-3	many	TRBJ2-3	TGTGCCCTGGGACAGGGCACAGATACGCAGTATTTT	CALGQGTDTQYF
NA	TRBV2	NA	TRBJ1-1	TGTGCCAGCAGGGTACAGGGAACTGAAGCTTTCTTT	CASRVQGTEAFF
NA	TRBV6-5	NA	TRBJ1-6	TGTGCCAGCAGTTACTCTGGCAGTTCTAATTCACCCCTCCACTTT	CASSYSGSSNSPLHF
NA	TRBV28	many	TRBJ1-3	TGTGCCAGCAGTGAGGCCAGGGAGGGAAACACCATATATTTT	CASSEAREGNTIYF
NA	TRBV6-1	many	TRBJ2-5	TGTGCCAGCAGTCCTCCCCTTCGGACAGTTCACTTC	CASSPPLRTVHF
NA	TRBV30	few	TRBJ1-5	TGTGCACTTGGAGGGACAAATAGCAATCAGCCCCAGCATTTT	CALGGTNSNQPQHF
NA	TRBV10-2	many	TRBJ1-4	TGCGCCAGCAGTGAGTCTCGGCAGTTGGGGGAAAAACTGTTTTTT	CASSESRQLGEKLFF
NA	TRBV9	once	TRBJ2-2	TGTGCCAGCAGCGTAGACGATAGCACCGGGGAGCTGTTTTTT	CASSVDDSTGELFF
NA	TRBV30	NA	TRBJ2-2	TGTGCCTGGAGTGGACAGGAGAACACCGGGGAGCTGTTTTTT	CAWSGQENTGELFF
NA	TRBV30	few	TRBJ1-5	TGTGCCTGGAGTGTACAGGGAGGGGCCAGCAATCAGCCCCAGCATTTT	CAWSVQGGASNQPQHF
NA	TRBV6-1	many	TRBJ1-2	TGTGCCAGCAGCCCCCGGGGGTATGGCTACACCTTC	CASSPRGYGYTF
TRBD2	TRBV6-5	many	TRBJ2-2	TGTGCCAGCAGTTACTCGCCGGGACTAGCGGGAAATGTTTCGGACACCGGGGAGCTGTTTTTT	CASSYSPGLAGNVSDTGELFF
NA	TRBV6-5	many	TRBJ2-5	TGTGCCAGCAGTTACTGGGGCACAGAGACCCAGTACTTC	CASSYWGTETQYF
NA	TRBV28	many	TRBJ2-2	TGTGCCAGCAGTTTATGGCCAGGGGGATCTACGGGCGGGGCGGCGGCCGGGGAGCTGTTTTTT	CASSLWPGGSTGGAAAGELFF
NA	TRBV30	NA	TRBJ1-1	TGTGCCTGCCGGGGTAGGGGGAACACTGAAGCTTTCTTT	CACRGRGNTEAFF
NA	TRBV6-2/TRBV6-3	NA	TRBJ1-5	TGTGCCAGCGGGGGGGTTCATAGCAATCAGCCCCAGCATTTT	CASGGVHSNQPQHF
TRBD1	TRBV30	NA	TRBJ2-7	TGTGCCTGGAGTGTACAGGGGGGTGGATATAGGCAGTACTTC	CAWSVQGGGYRQYF
TRBD2	TRBV10-3	few	TRBJ2-3	TGTGCCATCAGTGAGGCCCTAGCGGCAGATACGCAGTATTTT	CAISEALAADTQYF
NA	TRBV24-1	many	TRBJ1-5	TGTGCCACCAGTGATTTAGGACAGCCCCAGCATTTT	CATSDLGQPQHF
NA	TRBV25-1	NA	TRBJ2-5	TGTGCCAGCAGTGAAGAAAGACCCCAAGAGACCCAGTACTTC	CASSEERPQETQYF
NA	TRBV7-8	many	TRBJ1-1	TGTGCCAGCAGCTTAGTGTGGGGCACTGAAGCTTTCTTT	CASSLVWGTEAFF
TRBD1	TRBV4-2	NA	TRBJ2-5	TGTGCCAGCAGCCAAAACAGGGGGCTGGGGGAGACCCAGTACTTC	CASSQNRGLGETQYF
NA	TRBV20-1	many	TRBJ1-1	TGCAGTGCTAGAGATATCGGGATCCTTGAAGCTTTCTTT	CSARDIGILEAFF
NA	TRBV20-1	many	TRBJ2-7	TGCAGTGCTAGAGATCTAACGGGGTCCTCCTACGAGCAGTACTTC	CSARDLTGSSYEQYF
NA	TRBV5-4	many	TRBJ2-3	TGTGCCAGCAGCTTCTTAGCGGCAGGTCTTCCAGATACGCAGTATTTT	CASSFLAAGLPDTQYF
NA	TRBV20-1	many	TRBJ2-2	TGCAGTGTTTCGCAGGGGCGGAACACCGGGGAGCTGTTTTTT	CSVSQGRNTGELFF
NA	TRBV20-1	many	TRBJ2-7	TGCAGTGCTAGAGATGGGGCATTCTACGAGCAGTACTTC	CSARDGAFYEQYF
NA	TRBV12-3/TRBV12-4	many	TRBJ2-7	TGTGCCAGCAGTTTACCCCCTTCCGGACAATCTTCGAGCTCCTACGAGCAGTACTTC	CASSLPPSGQSSSSYEQYF
NA	TRBV6-5	many	TRBJ1-6	TGTGCCAGCAGTTGGACAGAGAATTCACCCCTCCACTTT	CASSWTENSPLHF
TRBD1	TRBV6-1	NA	TRBJ2-1	TGTGCCAGCAGTGAGGGACAGGGCTCCTACAATGAGCAGTTCTTC	CASSEGQGSYNEQFF